Listed below are T cell receptor beta chains from one sample, sequenced in a study of tumor T cells in aggressive B-cell lymphoma. The protocol was immunoSEQ multiplex PCR, while the TCRdb copy is restricted to in-frame clones and leaves out a portion. The sample records around 1,000 clones, around 97% being singletons. The sequenced sample was tumor tissue. These receptors were collected from an adult with diffuse large B cell lymphoma. CDR3s include the opening cysteine and the closing phenylalanine or tryptophan. Each record gives: V gene, D gene, J gene, clone size, CDR3 DNA, CDR3 protein. D genes are given only for firm matches. Size tells how often a clone was seen (once, few, many) or the class of an expanded clone, and some rows leave it out.

>TRBV13|NA|TRBJ1-1|NA
TGTGCCAGCAGCCAATGGAGGGCTGAAGCTTTCTTT
CASSQWRAEAFF
>TRBV7-9|TRBD1|TRBJ2-5|once
TGTGCCAGCAGCTATTGGACAGGGGAGGGCGAGACCCAGTACTTC
CASSYWTGEGETQYF
>TRBV7-2|NA|TRBJ2-6|once
TGTGCCAGCAGCCGACAGTTCGGGGCCAACGTCCTGACTTTC
CASSRQFGANVLTF
>TRBV29-1|TRBD1|TRBJ1-1|NA
TGCAGCGGGTCGGGACAGGGCGCTGAAGCTTTCTTT
CSGSGQGAEAFF
>TRBV9|NA|TRBJ1-1|NA
TGTGCCAGCAGCGTAGACGGGGACATTGAAGCTTTCTTT
CASSVDGDIEAFF
>TRBV19|TRBD1|TRBJ1-5|NA
TGTGCCAGTAGTCCGCGGGACAGGGGGCGCGTATGGGGTCAGCCCCAGCATTTT
CASSPRDRGRVWGQPQHF
>TRBV5-1|NA|TRBJ2-1|NA
TGCGCCAGCAGCTTGGTTTCTGGGGGCTTGAATGAGCAGTTCTTC
CASSLVSGGLNEQFF
>TRBV4-1|TRBD2|TRBJ2-1|NA
TGCGCCAGCAGCCAATCCCGTACTAGCGGGGGGGCATTCGGGCAGTTCTTC
CASSQSRTSGGAFGQFF
>TRBV4-2|TRBD2|TRBJ2-2|NA
TGTGCCAGCAGCCAAGAAAGCGGGGGGAACACCGGGGAGCTGTTTTTT
CASSQESGGNTGELFF
>TRBV10-1|TRBD2|TRBJ2-3|NA
TGCGCCAGCAGCCTAGCGGGGGGCCTCGGAGATACGCAGTATTTT
CASSLAGGLGDTQYF
>TRBV18|NA|TRBJ2-2|NA
TGTGCCAGCTCACCAGTTTGGACAGTTAAACAAACCGGGGAGCTGTTTTTT
CASSPVWTVKQTGELFF
>TRBV19|TRBD1|TRBJ1-5|NA
TGTGCCAGTAGTGGGACAGGGGGCTTGGGTCAGCCCCAGCATTTT
CASSGTGGLGQPQHF
>TRBV28|NA|TRBJ2-5|NA
TGTGCCAGCAGTCCAGGACAGCCCGCCGAGACCCAGTACTTC
CASSPGQPAETQYF
>TRBV30|NA|TRBJ1-1|NA
TGTGCCTGGAGTCCAAACATGAATACTGAAGCTTTCTTT
CAWSPNMNTEAFF
>TRBV25-1|TRBD1|TRBJ1-4|NA
TGTGCCAGCAGTGACTTCGGGACAGACGAAAAACTGTTTTTT
CASSDFGTDEKLFF
>TRBV5-1|TRBD2|TRBJ2-1|NA
TGCGCCAGCAGCCCGACGACTAGCGGGGGGTCCTACAATGAGCAGTTCTTC
CASSPTTSGGSYNEQFF